At least ten counts were recorded for the clone carrying this T cell receptor beta chain. These data come from a study of response to subunit inactivated influenza vaccine. The CDR3 runs to 13 residues. Between the trimmed V and J ends, which lost 6 bases and 1 base, there was a span of 9 bases. Looked up from germline, CDR1 is ENHRY and CDR2 is SYGVKD. TCRdb processed the RT-PCR reads anew with MiXCR; each CDR3 protein has one entry. The sample lists hundreds of thousands of distinct CDR3 sequences, approximately 17% occurring once. The clonotype was recovered from a man between 50 and 59 years old who received an inactivated influenza vaccine. The chain employs TRBV10-3 and TRBJ2-5; the D gene could be TRBD1 or TRBD2 (5 bases each). Sequencing used PBMCs from blood, obtained roughly 5 days after vaccination. This chain's CDR3 is CAIRRDRQETQYF. DNA of the CDR3: TGTGCCATCAGGAGGGACCGCCAAGAGACCCAGTACTTC.